One sample yielded the 30 T cell receptor beta chains listed below, sequenced in a study of T-cell memory formation after mild COVID-19. One entry per CDR3 protein, called by TCRdb with MiXCR from the 5' RACE reads. The table lists over 300,000 distinct CDR3 sequences, 20% to 25% of them singletons. The sequenced sample consisted of PBMCs or a T cell subset sorted from them (not recorded which). These receptors were obtained from a man between 18 and 29 years old who had mild COVID-19 (a few samples of this study predate the infection). Cell type and time point are not known.

This clonotype was found a few times. The chain is built from TRBV7-2 and TRBJ1-1, with D hard to call. This CDR3 is built from 14 residues. Germline values: CDR1 SGHTA, CDR2 FQGNSA. V was pared by 6 bases and J by 6 bases, with 17 bases between. CDR3 sequence (DNA): TGTGCCAGCAGATCAGGAGTCGTCCTCGCTGAAGCTTTCTTT. Translated: CASRSGVVLAEAFF.

This clonotype was seen a few times. The J gene is TRBJ1-2, the V gene TRBV29-1; no firm D call. This CDR3 is 13 amino acids long. Trimming pared 3 bases from V and 6 bases from J, leaving 14 bases between. Germline loops: CDR1 SQVTM, CDR2 ANQGSEA. The CDR3 here is CSVEGWGVDGYTF. The CDR3 bases are TGCAGCGTTGAGGGGTGGGGAGTTGATGGCTACACCTTC.

The chain uses TRBV3-1 and TRBJ2-2; D ambiguous. V gave up 2 bases and J gave up 7 bases, with 8 bases separating them. From germline, CDR1 is LGHDT and CDR2 YNNKEL (reference sequence). The CDR3 length is 13 residues. The DNA for the CDR3 is TGTGCCAGCAGCCAAATACGTCACGGGGAGCTGTTTTTT. The encoded protein is CASSQIRHGELFF.

In this sample, this clonotype turned up a few times. The chain carries TRBV28 and TRBJ2-3; possible D gene TRBD2, 8 bases. The CDR3 is 16 residues long. From germline, CDR1 is MDHEN and CDR2 SYDVKM. V was pared by 5 bases and J by 2 bases, with 17 bases between. The CDR3 sequence: CASSRDSGGYTDTQYF. The CDR3 DNA sequence: TGTGCCAGCAGTCGGGACAGCGGGGGTTACACAGATACGCAGTATTTT. The whole variable domain, remainder taken from reference TRBV28 and TRBJ2-3, is DVKVTQSSRYLVKRTGEKVFLECVQDMDHENMFWYRQDPGLGLRLIYFSYDVKMKEKGDIPEGYSVSREKKERFSLILESASTNQTSMYLCASSRDSGGYTDTQYFGPGTRLTVL.

This clonotype was counted a few times. The V and J genes are TRBV2 and TRBJ1-1, with unresolved D. The germline CDR1 and CDR2 sequences are SNHLY and FYNNEI. Trimming removed 4 bases from V and 3 bases from J, with 6 bases in between. The CDR3 loop spans 12 amino acids. In nucleotides, the CDR3 is TGTGCCAGCAGTGTGTACCACACTGAAGCTTTCTTT. Amino acids: CASSVYHTEAFF.

V gene TRBV30 combines with J gene TRBJ1-5, with D tentatively TRBD1 (6 bases). In germline, CDR1 is GTSNPN, CDR2 SVGIG (reference sequence). The V end was cut by 3 bases, the J end by 6 bases, with 18 bases between. CDR3 length equals 15 residues. This CDR3 reads CAWRVINNRVQPQHF. CDR3 sequence (DNA): TGTGCCTGGAGGGTCATCAATAACAGGGTTCAGCCCCAGCATTTT.

J is TRBJ2-7 and V is TRBV7-2; D gene unclear. The CDR3 is 15 residues long. Germline lookup yields CDR1 SGHTA and CDR2 FQGNSA. The V gene lost 1 base and the J gene lost 3 bases, with 13 bases spanning the gap. Here the CDR3 reads CASSLGTSSYYEQYF. CDR3 bases: TGTGCCAGCAGCTTAGGCACGTCCTCCTACTACGAGCAGTACTTC.

The chain joins TRBV27 to TRBJ1-6; possibly TRBD1 for D (5 bases). Germline CDR1 is MNHEY and CDR2 is SMNVEV (reference sequence). This CDR3 region has 13 residues. Trimming left V 7 bases short and J 8 bases short, with 12 bases between. The CDR3 protein is CASKKTRDSPLHF. The CDR3 DNA is TGTGCCAGCAAAAAGACCAGGGATTCACCCCTCCACTTT.

This clonotype was picked up many times. The chain uses TRBV7-2 and TRBJ1-5; 7 nucleotides agree with TRBD1. With 3 bases clipped from V and 7 bases from J, the junction kept 6 bases outside the gene matches. From germline, CDR1 is SGHTA and CDR2 FQGNSA. The CDR3 spans 14 residues. CDR3 bases: TGTGCCAGCAGCTTTAACAGGGGTGAACAGCCCCAGCATTTT. It yields the protein CASSFNRGEQPQHF.

This clonotype was observed many times. The chain couples TRBV12-3 or TRBV12-4 to TRBJ2-5, with 9 bases lining up with TRBD2. V dropped 8 bases and J dropped 3; count of bases not matched to a gene: 4. The CDR3 loop spans 13 amino acids. The chain's CDR3 is CASAASGEETQYF. The DNA of the CDR3 is TGTGCCAGCGCCGCTAGCGGGGAAGAGACCCAGTACTTC.

This clonotype was observed a few times. In DNA, the CDR3 is TGTGCCAGCAGTCTCGGGACTAGCGGCCTCTCCCAGGAGACCCAGTACTTC. It yields the protein CASSLGTSGLSQETQYF. The chain couples TRBV27 to TRBJ2-5; TRBD2 matches at 11 bases. The CDR3 runs 17 residues. Unmatched junction bases numbered 13, after V lost 5 bases and J lost 5 bases. The germline V gene has CDR1 MNHEY and CDR2 SMNVEV (reference sequence).

This chain links TRBV7-2 with TRBJ1-1, with 7 bases lining up with TRBD1. CDR3 size: 17 residues. Germline trimming cut 5 bases from V and 6 bases from J; bases unmatched to any gene: 18. CDR1 SGHTA and CDR2 FQGNSA come from the germline V gene. This CDR3 reads CASSLYLHGGGQAEAFF. The DNA of the CDR3 is TGTGCCAGCAGCCTCTATTTGCATGGAGGGGGCCAGGCTGAAGCTTTCTTT. The variable domain in full, completed from reference TRBV7-2 and TRBJ1-1, reads GAGVSQSPSNKVTEKGKDVELRCDPISGHTALYWYRQSLGQGLEFLIYFQGNSAPDKSGLPSDRFSAERTGGSVSTLTIQRTQQEDSAVYLCASSLYLHGGGQAEAFFGQGTRLTVV.

The table lists this clonotype with a few counts. This chain uses TRBV7-3 with TRBJ2-2; either TRBD1 or TRBD2 may supply D (5 bases each). This CDR3 is 14 amino acids long. Germline CDR1 is SGHTA and CDR2 is FQGTGA. V lost 7 bases to trimming and J lost 1 base, with 10 bases between them. The chain's CDR3 is CASKRDRNTGELFF. Written as DNA, the CDR3 is TGTGCCAGCAAACGGGACCGGAACACCGGGGAGCTGTTTTTT. The full variable domain, with the rest looked up from reference TRBV7-3 and TRBJ2-2, is GAGVSQTPSNKVTEKGKYVELRCDPISGHTALYWYRQSLGQGPEFLIYFQGTGAADDSGLPNDRFFAVRPEGSVSTLKIQRTERGDSAVYLCASKRDRNTGELFFGEGSRLTVL.

This clonotype was detected only a few times. This chain uses TRBV27 with TRBJ2-1; 15 nucleotides agree with TRBD2. In germline, CDR1 is MNHEY, CDR2 SMNVEV (reference sequence). This CDR3 is 18 amino acids long. J gave up 0 bases and V 4 bases, and 4 bases lay outside the gene matches. The CDR3 nucleotides are TGTGCCAGCAGTTGGGGACTAGCGGGGGGCGGCTCCTACAATGAGCAGTTCTTC. It translates to CASSWGLAGGGSYNEQFF.

Ten or more counts support this clonotype. The V and J genes are TRBV27 and TRBJ1-4; a possible D gene is TRBD1 (6 bases). The CDR3 has 15 amino acids. The V gene's germline CDR1 is MNHEY and CDR2 SMNVEV (reference sequence). The ends were cut back, 2 bases at V and 6 bases at J, with 13 bases in the middle. The CDR3 loop is CASSLQQGPYEKLFF. DNA for the CDR3: TGTGCCAGCAGTTTACAACAGGGTCCCTATGAAAAACTGTTTTTT.

This chain links TRBV4-2 with TRBJ2-4; TRBD2 agrees at 9 bases. The CDR3 runs to 16 residues. CDR1 is LGHNA, CDR2 YNFKEQ, per germline. Losses at the gene ends were 1 base for V and 7 bases for J; bases not matched to a gene: 8. This chain's CDR3 is CASSQASGDVGNIQYF. The DNA for the CDR3 is TGTGCCAGCAGCCAAGCTAGCGGGGACGTGGGGAACATTCAGTACTTC.

The chain combines TRBV20-1 with TRBJ1-5; TRBD1 is a possible D gene (6 bases). V was shortened by 3 bases and J by 9 bases, with 15 bases between the two germline ends. The CDR3 totals 13 residues. Germline lookup yields CDR1 DFQATT and CDR2 SNEGSKA (reference sequence). The CDR3 DNA reads TGCAGTGCTAGCAGTGGGGGGCAGCGGCCCCAGCATTTT. This sequence encodes CSASSGGQRPQHF.

In DNA form, the CDR3 reads TGTGCCAGCAGTCTCGGGACAGGGGCTCACGAGACCCAGTACTTC. Translated: CASSLGTGAHETQYF. This rearrangement joins TRBV28 to TRBJ2-5, with 10 bases aligning to TRBD1. The germline V gene encodes CDR1 MDHEN and CDR2 SYDVKM. V trimming: 5 bases; J trimming: 5 bases; junction bases outside the gene matches: 8. This CDR3 contains 15 residues. Filled out from reference TRBV28 and TRBJ2-5, the complete variable domain reads DVKVTQSSRYLVKRTGEKVFLECVQDMDHENMFWYRQDPGLGLRLIYFSYDVKMKEKGDIPEGYSVSREKKERFSLILESASTNQTSMYLCASSLGTGAHETQYFGPGTRLLVL.

In DNA form, the CDR3 reads TGCGCCACCCGCCAAAGTCCGAGCACCGGGGAGCTGTTTTTT. Translating it yields CATRQSPSTGELFF. The V and J genes are TRBV4-1 and TRBJ2-2, with D hard to call. From germline, CDR1 is MGHRA and CDR2 YSYEKL. CDR3 length: 14 residues. The V end lost 10 bases, the J end lost 4 bases, and 16 bases lay between the germline ends.

This clonotype was observed a few times. The chain uses TRBV7-2 and TRBJ1-3, with 7 nucleotides matching TRBD1. V shed 5 bases, J shed 2 bases, and the junction held 6 bases outside the gene matches. Germline V gene lookup returns CDR1 SGHTA and CDR2 FQGNSA. The CDR3 has 15 amino acids. Written as DNA, the CDR3 is TGTGCCAGCAGCCCACAGGGGATCCCTGGAAACACCATATATTTT. This gives the protein CASSPQGIPGNTIYF.

This clonotype appeared a few times. The V call is TRBV19, the J call TRBJ1-2; the match to TRBD1 covers 9 bases. This CDR3 spans 15 amino acids. Germline V lookup: CDR1 LNHDA, CDR2 SQIVND (reference sequence). Unmatched junction bases numbered 13, after V lost 6 bases and J lost 8 bases. CDR3 loop: CASRGTGNPGVGYTF. CDR3 nucleotide sequence: TGTGCCAGTAGAGGGACAGGGAACCCAGGAGTGGGCTACACCTTC.

This clonotype was counted between two and nine times. The CDR3 nucleotides read TGCAGTGCACTAGCGGCAGAGACCCAGTACTTC. The encoded protein is CSALAAETQYF. This chain joins TRBV20-1 and TRBJ2-5; 8 nucleotides agree with TRBD2. Germline lookup yields CDR1 DFQATT and CDR2 SNEGSKA (reference sequence). CDR3 length: 11 amino acids. The V and J ends lost 6 bases and 4 bases, in that order; junction bases with no gene match: 1.

This clonotype occurred a few times. The chain has TRBV4-1 and TRBJ1-6; 7 bases match TRBD1. The ends lost 6 bases at V and 6 bases at J; junction bases unmatched: 5. The CDR3 sequence is 14 residues long. Germline CDR1 MGHRA, CDR2 YSYEKL. CDR3 region: CASRPTGVNSPLHF. The CDR3 nucleotides are TGCGCCAGCAGACCTACAGGGGTTAATTCACCCCTCCACTTT.

A note on this clonotype: A read error may be the cause here, since a much bigger clone is one base away. The chain employs TRBV2 and TRBJ2-3; the D is unclear. The ends were cut back, 7 bases at V and 0 bases at J, with 5 bases in the middle. Germline V lookup: CDR1 SNHLY, CDR2 FYNNEI. The CDR3 is 12 amino acids. The CDR3, as DNA: TGTGCCAGCAACCCGAGCACAGATACGCAGTATTTT. This gives the protein CASNPSTDTQYF.

The chain uses TRBV5-4 and TRBJ2-3, with D perhaps being TRBD1 or TRBD2 (5 bases each). CDR1 is SGHNT, CDR2 YYREEE, per germline (reference sequence). With 4 bases removed from V and 5 bases from J, the gap between germline ends came to 17 bases. The CDR3 is 15 residues long. Here the CDR3 reads CASSRNARDGDTQYF. CDR3 DNA: TGTGCCAGCAGCCGGAATGCCAGGGACGGAGATACGCAGTATTTT.

This clonotype came up a few times. The rearrangement links TRBV5-1 to TRBJ2-6; D gene uncertain. The germline V gene has CDR1 SGHRS and CDR2 YFSETQ. This CDR3 has 17 amino acids. Trimming pared 0 bases from V and 0 bases from J, leaving 10 bases between. Written as DNA, the CDR3 is TGCGCCAGCAGCTTGGGGGCCCCTGGCTCTGGGGCCAACGTCCTGACTTTC. It codes for CASSLGAPGSGANVLTF.

CDR3 sequence (DNA): TGCAGCGTTGTTGCCCCCCCCCTAGCGGTGGGAGAGACCCAGTACTTC. Its protein is CSVVAPPLAVGETQYF. The rearrangement uses TRBV29-1 and TRBJ2-5, with 7 positions matching TRBD2. V lost 4 bases to trimming and J lost 4 bases; unmatched junction nucleotides: 15. Germline loops: CDR1 SQVTM, CDR2 ANQGSEA. The CDR3 sequence is 16 residues long. Full variable domain (rest looked up from reference TRBV29-1 and TRBJ2-5): SAVISQKPSRDICQRGTSLTIQCQVDSQVTMMFWYRQQPGQSLTLIATANQGSEATYESGFVIDKFPISRPNLTFSTLTVSNMSPEDSSIYLCSVVAPPLAVGETQYFGPGTRLLVL.

The rearrangement uses TRBV7-3 and TRBJ2-2; D is perhaps TRBD1 (5 bases). V was cut by 2 bases and J by 6 bases, with 10 bases left in between. CDR1 and CDR2 from the germline V gene are SGHTA and FQGTGA. The CDR3 contains 14 residues. The DNA of the CDR3 is TGTGCCAGCAGCTTAGGCAGGGTTGCCGGGGAGCTGTTTTTT. This translates into CASSLGRVAGELFF. Based on the CDR3 plus reference TRBV7-3 and TRBJ2-2, the full variable domain is GAGVSQTPSNKVTEKGKYVELRCDPISGHTALYWYRQSLGQGPEFLIYFQGTGAADDSGLPNDRFFAVRPEGSVSTLKIQRTERGDSAVYLCASSLGRVAGELFFGEGSRLTVL.

This clonotype has just a few counts. This chain connects TRBV10-3 to TRBJ2-5; the D call may be TRBD1 or TRBD2 (5 bases each). The germline V gene has CDR1 ENHRY and CDR2 SYGVKD. V was pared by 10 bases and J by 5 bases, with 11 bases between. This CDR3 comprises 11 residues. CDR3 protein: CATGREETQYF. The CDR3 region has the DNA TGTGCCACCGGCAGGGAGGAGACCCAGTACTTC.

The V call is TRBV2, the J call TRBJ1-2; D remains unclear. V was trimmed by 2 bases and J by 5 bases, leaving 9 bases between them. Per germline, CDR1 SNHLY and CDR2 FYNNEI. The CDR3 is 13 amino acids. The CDR3 here is CASSEYGDYGYTF. The CDR3 coding sequence is TGTGCCAGCAGTGAATACGGCGATTATGGCTACACCTTC.